The clone carrying this T cell receptor beta chain came up a few times. Its antigen is still unknown. The sample is drawn from a study of blood T cells in healthy people across ages. Study details: Template-switching capture recovered about one barcoded beta molecule per two T cells. Study results and caveats: There were more naive CD4+ cells and higher diversity in long-lived donors than in aged donors.

There were healthy Caucasian individuals from Russia, aged roughly 6 to 90, serving as donors. Per the germline V gene, CDR1 is SGHTA and CDR2 is FQGNSA. The CDR3 is 15 amino acids. The ends lost 1 base at V and 9 bases at J; junction bases unmatched: 8. Alongside a J-beta primer mix, a sample-barcoded 5' primer served in a second PCR lasting about 7 to 12 cycles. TCRdb itself ran the 5' RACE reads through MiXCR, one entry per CDR3 protein. The repertoire holds 1 million or so distinct CDR3 sequences, under 30% seen once, with approximately 0.71% in the top ten. The same sample was also studied in work on T cells of mothers and their children. From that study: Nobody spotted any persistent microchimeric T cell clones.

The J gene is TRBJ2-7, the V gene TRBV7-2; 11 nucleotides align to TRBD2. This TCR came from a girl aged 2-9 years in good health. The sequenced material came from blood. CDR3 protein: CASSLGLAGGDMQYF. As DNA, the CDR3 is TGTGCCAGCAGCTTAGGCCTAGCGGGAGGTGATATGCAGTACTTC.